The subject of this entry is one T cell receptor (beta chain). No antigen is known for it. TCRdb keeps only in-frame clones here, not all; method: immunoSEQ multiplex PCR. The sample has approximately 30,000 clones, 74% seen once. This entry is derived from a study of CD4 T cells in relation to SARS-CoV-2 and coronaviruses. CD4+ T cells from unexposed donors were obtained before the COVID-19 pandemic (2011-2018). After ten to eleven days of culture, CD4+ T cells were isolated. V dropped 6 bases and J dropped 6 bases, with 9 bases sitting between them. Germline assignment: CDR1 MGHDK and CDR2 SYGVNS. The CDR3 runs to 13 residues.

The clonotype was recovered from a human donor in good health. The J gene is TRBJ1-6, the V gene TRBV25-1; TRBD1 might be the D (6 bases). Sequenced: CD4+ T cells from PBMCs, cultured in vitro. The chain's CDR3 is CASRQGLNSPLHF. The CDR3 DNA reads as TGTGCCAGCAGACAGGGCCTTAATTCACCCCTCCACTTT.